A selection of T cell receptor beta chains follows, all from one sample in a study of T cell responses to AZD1222 COVID-19 vaccine. Clones were sequenced by immunoSEQ multiplex PCR, and TCRdb holds only the in-frame ones, with some missing. The table includes 140,000 to 150,000 clones, about 92% detected once. Source: peripheral blood, taken 28 days after the second AZD1222 dose. These receptors came from an adult who received the AZD1222 COVID-19 vaccine. Each CDR3 is given with its conserved first and last residue. The order of the fields is D gene, clone size, J gene, V gene, CDR3 protein, CDR3 DNA. D genes are given only for firm matches. Not every row has a clone size; where given, it reads once, few, many or a size class.

. | . | TRBJ2-3 | TRBV2 | CASSEQGSTDTQYF | TGTGCCAGCAGTGAACAGGGGAGCACAGATACGCAGTATTTT
TRBD2 | . | TRBJ2-5 | TRBV6-2/TRBV6-3 | CASSYLSGSGPETQYF | TGTGCCAGCAGTTACTTAAGCGGGAGTGGCCCAGAGACCCAGTACTTC
TRBD1 | . | TRBJ2-6 | TRBV2 | CASRDRTGSGANVLTF | TGTGCCAGCAGGGACCGGACAGGCTCTGGGGCCAACGTCCTGACTTTC
. | . | TRBJ1-6 | TRBV3-1/TRBV3-2 | CASSLRALPGSPLHF | TGTGCCAGCAGCCTACGGGCTCTTCCCGGTTCACCCCTCCACTTT
. | once | TRBJ1-1 | TRBV28 | CASSYAGNTEAFF | TGTGCCAGCAGCTATGCAGGGAACACTGAAGCTTTCTTT
TRBD2 | . | TRBJ2-5 | TRBV9 | CASSVGLAGLQETQYF | TGTGCCAGCAGCGTAGGGCTAGCGGGACTTCAAGAGACCCAGTACTTC
. | . | TRBJ1-1 | TRBV7-2 | CASSQGRNTEAFF | TGTGCCAGCAGCCAAGGCCGGAACACTGAAGCTTTCTTT
. | . | TRBJ1-5 | TRBV4-2 | CASSQDWGSQPQHF | TGTGCCAGCAGCCAAGATTGGGGAAGTCAGCCCCAGCATTTT
. | few | TRBJ2-7 | TRBV4-2 | CASSPTLTESYEQYF | TGTGCCAGCAGCCCCACGCTGACAGAGTCCTACGAGCAGTACTTC
TRBD1 | . | TRBJ1-2 | TRBV19 | CASSGTVGVGYTF | TGTGCCAGTAGTGGGACAGTGGGCGTTGGCTACACCTTC
. | . | TRBJ2-7 | TRBV28 | CATKTSYEQYF | TGTGCCACCAAGACTTCCTACGAGCAGTACTTC
. | . | TRBJ1-5 | TRBV29-1 | CSVAESLGYQPQHF | TGCAGCGTTGCCGAGAGTCTCGGCTATCAGCCCCAGCATTTT
. | . | TRBJ2-7 | TRBV14 | CASSQARRGYEQYF | TGTGCCAGCAGCCAAGCAAGAAGGGGGTACGAGCAGTACTTC
. | . | TRBJ1-2 | TRBV27 | CASRTWTSGYTF | TGTGCCAGCAGAACATGGACCTCTGGCTACACCTTC
TRBD1 | few | TRBJ1-1 | TRBV25-1 | CASNPGQGVTEAFF | TGTGCCAGCAACCCTGGACAGGGCGTCACTGAAGCTTTCTTT